These T cell receptor beta chains were read from a single sample in a study of control samples from healthy donors and cancer patients. This table comes from immunoSEQ multiplex PCR, and its TCRdb copy is limited to in-frame clones, with some not included. The table includes around 130,000 clones, approximately 91% detected once. Sequenced sample: blood. These receptors were collected from a man aged 45 to 65 in good health. The CDR3 runs from the conserved cysteine through the conserved F or W. The order of the fields is V gene, J gene, CDR3 length, D gene, clone size, CDR3 DNA, CDR3 protein. D genes are given only for firm matches. Part of the rows lack a size; the others show once, few, many or a class for expanded clones.

V gene: TRBV6-2/TRBV6-3; J gene: TRBJ2-2; CDR3 length: 16; D gene: TRBD1; clone size: .; CDR3 DNA: TGTGCCAGCACCCCCGGTGGCCACAGGGGGACCGGGGAGCTGTTTTTT; CDR3 protein: CASTPGGHRGTGELFF
V gene: TRBV28; J gene: TRBJ2-7; CDR3 length: 14; D gene: .; clone size: .; CDR3 DNA: TGTGCCAGCAGTTTTATAGGCGATGGGTACGAGCAGTACTTC; CDR3 protein: CASSFIGDGYEQYF
V gene: TRBV7-2; J gene: TRBJ1-5; CDR3 length: 14; D gene: .; clone size: .; CDR3 DNA: TGTGCCAGCAGCTTGGGGCTTAGCAATCAGCCCCAGCATTTT; CDR3 protein: CASSLGLSNQPQHF
V gene: TRBV6-4; J gene: TRBJ2-3; CDR3 length: 14; D gene: .; clone size: .; CDR3 DNA: TGTGCCAGCAGTGACTCAGCAGGGGCAGATACGCAGTATTTT; CDR3 protein: CASSDSAGADTQYF
V gene: TRBV6-1; J gene: TRBJ2-1; CDR3 length: 15; D gene: TRBD2; clone size: .; CDR3 DNA: TGTGCCAGCAGTGAGAACGGTGCGGGAGGGGATGAGCAGTTCTTC; CDR3 protein: CASSENGAGGDEQFF
V gene: TRBV28; J gene: TRBJ2-7; CDR3 length: 15; D gene: TRBD1; clone size: .; CDR3 DNA: TGTGCCAGCAGTTCCCGGGGACAGGGACCCTACGAGCAGTACTTC; CDR3 protein: CASSSRGQGPYEQYF
V gene: TRBV3-1/TRBV3-2; J gene: TRBJ2-7; CDR3 length: 14; D gene: TRBD2; clone size: .; CDR3 DNA: TGTGCCAGCAGCCAAGGAGCGGGGGCGTACGAGCAGTACTTC; CDR3 protein: CASSQGAGAYEQYF
V gene: TRBV28; J gene: TRBJ1-5; CDR3 length: 16; D gene: TRBD1; clone size: few; CDR3 DNA: TGTGCCAGCAGTAGAATATACTCGGACAGGGATCAGCCCCAGCATTTT; CDR3 protein: CASSRIYSDRDQPQHF
V gene: TRBV2; J gene: TRBJ2-5; CDR3 length: 15; D gene: .; clone size: .; CDR3 DNA: TGTGCCAGCAAATATGAAAAGACAGGAGGGGGGACCCAGTACTTC; CDR3 protein: CASKYEKTGGGTQYF
V gene: TRBV12-3/TRBV12-4; J gene: TRBJ2-7; CDR3 length: 13; D gene: TRBD1; clone size: .; CDR3 DNA: TGTGCCAGCAGTCAAAACAGGGGCTACGAGCAGTACTTC; CDR3 protein: CASSQNRGYEQYF
V gene: TRBV6-6; J gene: TRBJ1-4; CDR3 length: 15; D gene: .; clone size: .; CDR3 DNA: TGTGCCAGCAGTAACAGGGACTTGGCTAATGAAAAACTGTTTTTT; CDR3 protein: CASSNRDLANEKLFF
V gene: TRBV19; J gene: TRBJ1-1; CDR3 length: 15; D gene: .; clone size: .; CDR3 DNA: TGTGCCAGTAGTATTATACAGGGACCTAACACTGAAGCTTTCTTT; CDR3 protein: CASSIIQGPNTEAFF
V gene: TRBV27; J gene: TRBJ2-3; CDR3 length: 16; D gene: TRBD2; clone size: .; CDR3 DNA: TGTGCCAGCAGTTTCTTCGGGGCGGGGGTCACAGATACGCAGTATTTT; CDR3 protein: CASSFFGAGVTDTQYF
V gene: TRBV4-1; J gene: TRBJ2-4; CDR3 length: 17; D gene: TRBD1; clone size: .; CDR3 DNA: TGCGCCAGCAGCCAAGCAAAATTCGACAGGGGGAGAAACATTCAGTACTTC; CDR3 protein: CASSQAKFDRGRNIQYF
V gene: TRBV5-6; J gene: TRBJ2-7; CDR3 length: 17; D gene: .; clone size: .; CDR3 DNA: TGTGCCAGCAGCTTGGGATTCCGGGGGATCCAATCCTACGAGCAGTACTTC; CDR3 protein: CASSLGFRGIQSYEQYF
V gene: TRBV21-1; J gene: TRBJ1-6; CDR3 length: 15; D gene: .; clone size: .; CDR3 DNA: TGTGCCAGCAGCAAACTGACAGGGGGCCTCTCACCCCTCCACTTT; CDR3 protein: CASSKLTGGLSPLHF
V gene: TRBV30; J gene: TRBJ2-7; CDR3 length: 14; D gene: TRBD1; clone size: .; CDR3 DNA: TGTGCCTGGAGTGGGGACAGGGCTACCTACGAGCAGTACTTC; CDR3 protein: CAWSGDRATYEQYF
V gene: TRBV10-3; J gene: TRBJ2-7; CDR3 length: 15; D gene: TRBD1; clone size: .; CDR3 DNA: TGTGCCATCAGCGGAAGGGGCGGACAGGGGGGCGAGCAGTACTTC; CDR3 protein: CAISGRGGQGGEQYF
V gene: TRBV30; J gene: TRBJ1-6; CDR3 length: 17; D gene: .; clone size: .; CDR3 DNA: TGTGCCTGGAGTGTACTTGGTAGAAGCTCCTATAATTCACCCCTCCACTTT; CDR3 protein: CAWSVLGRSSYNSPLHF
V gene: TRBV9; J gene: TRBJ2-1; CDR3 length: 16; D gene: TRBD2; clone size: .; CDR3 DNA: TGTGCCAGCAGCGCCTGGACTAGCGGTCTCTACAATGAGCAGTTCTTC; CDR3 protein: CASSAWTSGLYNEQFF
V gene: TRBV7-9; J gene: TRBJ1-6; CDR3 length: 16; D gene: TRBD1; clone size: once; CDR3 DNA: TGTGCCAGCAGAAATCTCGACAGGGGGCTTTTATCACCCCTCCACTTT; CDR3 protein: CASRNLDRGLLSPLHF
V gene: TRBV15; J gene: TRBJ2-1; CDR3 length: 12; D gene: .; clone size: .; CDR3 DNA: TGTGCCATCTCGGGGGGCTTTAATGAGCAGTTCTTC; CDR3 protein: CAISGGFNEQFF
V gene: TRBV7-9; J gene: TRBJ1-5; CDR3 length: 14; D gene: .; clone size: .; CDR3 DNA: TGTGCCAGCAGCCCCGCGGGTCTGAATCAGCCCCAGCATTTT; CDR3 protein: CASSPAGLNQPQHF
V gene: TRBV19; J gene: TRBJ1-4; CDR3 length: 15; D gene: TRBD1; clone size: once; CDR3 DNA: TGTGCCAGTTGCCTCGGGGGACAGCGTAATGAAAAACTGTTTTTT; CDR3 protein: CASCLGGQRNEKLFF
V gene: TRBV2; J gene: TRBJ2-7; CDR3 length: 12; D gene: .; clone size: once; CDR3 DNA: TGTGCCAGCAGTTCCGAGGGGGGCGAGCAGTACTTC; CDR3 protein: CASSSEGGEQYF
V gene: TRBV7-9; J gene: TRBJ1-5; CDR3 length: 14; D gene: .; clone size: .; CDR3 DNA: TGTGCCAGCAGCTCGACAGGAACCAATCAGCCCCAGCATTTT; CDR3 protein: CASSSTGTNQPQHF
V gene: TRBV9; J gene: TRBJ1-2; CDR3 length: 13; D gene: .; clone size: .; CDR3 DNA: TGTGCCAGCAGCCCCCGTACAGGCTATGGCTACACCTTC; CDR3 protein: CASSPRTGYGYTF
V gene: TRBV5-1; J gene: TRBJ1-5; CDR3 length: 16; D gene: .; clone size: .; CDR3 DNA: TGCGCCAGCAGCTTGGAAGGCCTAAATAGCAATCAGCCCCAGCATTTT; CDR3 protein: CASSLEGLNSNQPQHF
V gene: TRBV2; J gene: TRBJ2-7; CDR3 length: 14; D gene: .; clone size: once; CDR3 DNA: TGTGCCAGCAGTGATCACGGAAGCTCCTACGAGCAGTACTTC; CDR3 protein: CASSDHGSSYEQYF
V gene: TRBV10-3; J gene: TRBJ2-7; CDR3 length: 17; D gene: TRBD1; clone size: .; CDR3 DNA: TGTGCCATCAGTGAGAACGAGGGACAGGGATCTACCTACGAGCAGTACTTC; CDR3 protein: CAISENEGQGSTYEQYF
V gene: TRBV5-1; J gene: TRBJ2-5; CDR3 length: 17; D gene: TRBD2; clone size: .; CDR3 DNA: TGCGCCAGCAGCCAGACTAGCGGGGGGGCCGGTGTAGAGACCCAGTACTTC; CDR3 protein: CASSQTSGGAGVETQYF
V gene: TRBV13; J gene: TRBJ2-7; CDR3 length: 15; D gene: TRBD2; clone size: once; CDR3 DNA: TGTGCCAGCAGCTTAGACCTAGCGGGGGGCTACGAGCAGTACTTC; CDR3 protein: CASSLDLAGGYEQYF
V gene: TRBV21-1; J gene: TRBJ2-3; CDR3 length: 15; D gene: .; clone size: .; CDR3 DNA: TGTGCCAGCAGCCCCAGAGGGACTAGCGGGGGGTTGTGGTATTTT; CDR3 protein: CASSPRGTSGGLWYF
V gene: TRBV5-6; J gene: TRBJ1-1; CDR3 length: 13; D gene: .; clone size: once; CDR3 DNA: TGTGCCAGCAGCCTGGGCGGCCTTCCAGGAGCTTTCTTT; CDR3 protein: CASSLGGLPGAFF
V gene: TRBV7-9; J gene: TRBJ2-2; CDR3 length: 16; D gene: .; clone size: .; CDR3 DNA: TGTGCCAGCAGCTTAATTGTAACCCAGAACACCGGGGAGCTGTTTTTT; CDR3 protein: CASSLIVTQNTGELFF
V gene: TRBV27; J gene: TRBJ2-1; CDR3 length: 17; D gene: .; clone size: .; CDR3 DNA: TGTGCCAGCAGTTTCTCAAAGGCATCTGGGGGCAGGAATGAGCAGTTCTTC; CDR3 protein: CASSFSKASGGRNEQFF
V gene: TRBV7-3; J gene: TRBJ2-2; CDR3 length: 14; D gene: .; clone size: .; CDR3 DNA: TGTGCCAGCAGCTTTATTCCGAACACCGGGGAGCTGTTTTTT; CDR3 protein: CASSFIPNTGELFF